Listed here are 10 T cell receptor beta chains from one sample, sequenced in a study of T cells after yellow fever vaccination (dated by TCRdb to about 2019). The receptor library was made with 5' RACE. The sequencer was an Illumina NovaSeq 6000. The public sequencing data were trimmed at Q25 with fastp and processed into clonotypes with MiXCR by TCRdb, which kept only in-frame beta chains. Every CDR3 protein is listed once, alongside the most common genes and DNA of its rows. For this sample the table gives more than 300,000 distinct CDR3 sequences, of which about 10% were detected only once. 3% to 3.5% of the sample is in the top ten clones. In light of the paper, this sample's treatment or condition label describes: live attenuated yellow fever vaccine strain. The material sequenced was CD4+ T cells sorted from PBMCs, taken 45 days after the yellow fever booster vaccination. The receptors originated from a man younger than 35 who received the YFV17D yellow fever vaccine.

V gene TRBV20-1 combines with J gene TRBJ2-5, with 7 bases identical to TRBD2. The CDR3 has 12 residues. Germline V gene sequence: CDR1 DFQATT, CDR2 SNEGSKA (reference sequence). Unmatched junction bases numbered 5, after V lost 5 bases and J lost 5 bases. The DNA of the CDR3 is TGCAGTGCTTTGGGGGGGTGGGAGACCCAGTACTTC. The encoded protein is CSALGGWETQYF.

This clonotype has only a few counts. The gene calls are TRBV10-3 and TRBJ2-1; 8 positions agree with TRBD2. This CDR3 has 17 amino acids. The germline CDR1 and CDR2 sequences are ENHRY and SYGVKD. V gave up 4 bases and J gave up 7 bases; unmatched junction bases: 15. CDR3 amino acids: CAISGTSALAEANEQFF. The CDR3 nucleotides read TGTGCCATCAGTGGGACTTCGGCACTAGCGGAGGCTAATGAGCAGTTCTTC.

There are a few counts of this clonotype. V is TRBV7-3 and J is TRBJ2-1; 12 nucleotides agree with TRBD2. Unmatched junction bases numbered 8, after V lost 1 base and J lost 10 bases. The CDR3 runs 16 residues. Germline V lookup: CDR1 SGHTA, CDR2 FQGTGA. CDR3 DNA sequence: TGTGCCAGCAGCTTAAGAGCGCTAGCGGGGGGGCGCGAGCAGTTCTTC. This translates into CASSLRALAGGREQFF.

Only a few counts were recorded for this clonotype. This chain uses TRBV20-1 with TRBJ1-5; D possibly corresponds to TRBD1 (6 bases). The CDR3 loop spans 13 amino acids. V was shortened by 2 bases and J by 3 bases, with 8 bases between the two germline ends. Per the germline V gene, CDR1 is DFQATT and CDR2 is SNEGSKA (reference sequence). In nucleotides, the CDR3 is TGCAGTGCTAGAACGGGGGCCAATCAGCCCCAGCATTTT. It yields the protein CSARTGANQPQHF.

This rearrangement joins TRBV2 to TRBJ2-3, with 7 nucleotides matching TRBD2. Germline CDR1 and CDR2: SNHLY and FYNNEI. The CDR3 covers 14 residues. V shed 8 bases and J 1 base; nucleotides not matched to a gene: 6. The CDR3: CASRTGGGTDTQYF. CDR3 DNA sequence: TGTGCCAGCCGTACGGGGGGAGGCACAGATACGCAGTATTTT.

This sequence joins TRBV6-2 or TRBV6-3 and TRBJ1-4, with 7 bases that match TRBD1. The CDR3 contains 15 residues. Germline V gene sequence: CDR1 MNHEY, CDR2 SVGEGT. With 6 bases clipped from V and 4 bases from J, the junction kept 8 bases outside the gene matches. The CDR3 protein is CASRRQGRHNEKLFF. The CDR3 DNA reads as TGTGCCAGCAGGAGACAGGGTCGGCATAATGAAAAACTGTTTTTT.

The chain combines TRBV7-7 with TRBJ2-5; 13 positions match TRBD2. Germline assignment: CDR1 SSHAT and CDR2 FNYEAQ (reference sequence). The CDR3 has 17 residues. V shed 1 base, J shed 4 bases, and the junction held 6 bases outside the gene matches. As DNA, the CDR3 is TGTGCCAGCAGCTTAGGGGGACTAGCGGGGATTACAGAGACCCAGTACTTC. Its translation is CASSLGGLAGITETQYF.

As DNA, the CDR3 is TGTGCCTGGAGTCCACTTAGGGGAACCGAGCAGTACTTC. Residues: CAWSPLRGTEQYF. J is TRBJ2-7 and V is TRBV30, with a tentative D call TRBD1 (5 bases). This CDR3 contains 13 residues. CDR1 and CDR2 (germline): GTSNPN, SVGIG (reference sequence). With 2 bases removed from V and 6 bases from J, the gap between germline ends came to 14 bases.

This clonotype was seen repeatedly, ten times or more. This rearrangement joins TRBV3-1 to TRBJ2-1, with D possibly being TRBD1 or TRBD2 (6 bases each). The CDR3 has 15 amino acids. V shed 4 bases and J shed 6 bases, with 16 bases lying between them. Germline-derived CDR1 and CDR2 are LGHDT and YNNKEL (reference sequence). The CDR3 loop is CASSRPTGGRNEQFF. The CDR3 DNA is TGTGCCAGCAGCCGCCCAACTGGGGGGCGCAATGAGCAGTTCTTC.

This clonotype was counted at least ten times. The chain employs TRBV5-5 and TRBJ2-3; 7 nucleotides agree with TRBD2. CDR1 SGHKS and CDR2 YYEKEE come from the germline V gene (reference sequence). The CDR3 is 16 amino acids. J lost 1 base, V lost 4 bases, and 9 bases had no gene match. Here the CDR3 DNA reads TGTGCCAGCAGCCCCCTTCCGGCGGGGGGCACAGATACGCAGTATTTT. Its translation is CASSPLPAGGTDTQYF.